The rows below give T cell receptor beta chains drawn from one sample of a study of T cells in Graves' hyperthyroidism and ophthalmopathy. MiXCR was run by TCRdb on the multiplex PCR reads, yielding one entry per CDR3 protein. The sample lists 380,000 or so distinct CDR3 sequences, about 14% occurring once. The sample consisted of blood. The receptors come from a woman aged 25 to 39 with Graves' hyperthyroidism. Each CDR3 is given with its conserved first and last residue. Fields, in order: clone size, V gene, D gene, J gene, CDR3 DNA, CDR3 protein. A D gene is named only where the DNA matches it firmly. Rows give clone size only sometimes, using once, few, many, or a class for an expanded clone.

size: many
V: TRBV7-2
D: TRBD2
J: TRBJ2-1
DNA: TGTGCCAGCACCCCGGGACTAGCGGGGAACAATGAGCAGTTCTTC
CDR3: CASTPGLAGNNEQFF

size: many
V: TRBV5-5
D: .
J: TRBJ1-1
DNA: TGTGCCAGCAGCTTTGGGGGCAAGGCGAACACTGAAGCTTTCTTT
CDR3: CASSFGGKANTEAFF

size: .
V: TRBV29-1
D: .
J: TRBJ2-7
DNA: TGCAGCGTTGTTTTGGCGGGACCCCCGAGTTACGAGCAGTACTTC
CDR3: CSVVLAGPPSYEQYF

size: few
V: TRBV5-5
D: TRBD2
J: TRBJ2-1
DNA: TGTGCCAGCAGCCGAGCTACTAGCGGGGACTACAATGAGCAGTTCTTC
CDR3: CASSRATSGDYNEQFF

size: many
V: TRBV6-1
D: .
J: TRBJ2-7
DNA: TGTGCCAGCAGTCCACAGGGTCCCCCTGGCGAGCAGTACTTC
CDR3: CASSPQGPPGEQYF

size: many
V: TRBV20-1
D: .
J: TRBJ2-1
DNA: TGCAGTGCTAGGGGCCTGAGCTCCTACAATGAGCAGTTCTTC
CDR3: CSARGLSSYNEQFF

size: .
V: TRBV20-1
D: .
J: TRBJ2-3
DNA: TGCAGTGCTAGAGAAAGGGCGGGAGATACGCAGTATTTT
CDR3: CSARERAGDTQYF

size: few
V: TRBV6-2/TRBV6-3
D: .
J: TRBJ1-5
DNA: TGTGCCAGCACCCCTACAGATAGCAATCAGCCCCAGCATTTT
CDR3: CASTPTDSNQPQHF

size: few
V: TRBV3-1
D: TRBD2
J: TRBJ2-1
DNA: TGTGCCAGCAGCGTGGGGGGGAGAACCAATGAGCAGTTCTTC
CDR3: CASSVGGRTNEQFF

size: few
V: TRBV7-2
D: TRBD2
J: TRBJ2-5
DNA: TGTGCCAGCAGCTTAAGCGGGACTAGCGATGAGACCCAGTACTTC
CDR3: CASSLSGTSDETQYF

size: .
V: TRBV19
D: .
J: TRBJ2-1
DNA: TGTGCCAGTAACCTACACCCGTGGGTTGTGGGCAATGAGCAGTTCTTC
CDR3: CASNLHPWVVGNEQFF

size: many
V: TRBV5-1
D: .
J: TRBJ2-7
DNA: TGCGCCAGCAGCGCCGGGGGAGCTAGGGACGAGCAGTACTTC
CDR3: CASSAGGARDEQYF

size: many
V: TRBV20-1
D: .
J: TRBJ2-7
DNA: TGCAGTGCTCGTCCGGGGAGCGGGCTAGGCATCTACGAGCAGTACTTC
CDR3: CSARPGSGLGIYEQYF

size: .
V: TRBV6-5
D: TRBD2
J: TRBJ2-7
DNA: TGTGCCAGCAGTTCCTCGACTAGCGGGAGCTTCCGGTCCTACGAGCAGTACTTC
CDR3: CASSSSTSGSFRSYEQYF

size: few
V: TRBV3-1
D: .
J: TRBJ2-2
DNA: TGTGCCAGCAGCCAAGTACGTAGAGTCTCCGGGGAGCTGTTTTTT
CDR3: CASSQVRRVSGELFF

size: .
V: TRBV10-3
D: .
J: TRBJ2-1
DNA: TGTGCCATCAGTGACGGACGGATGAACAATGAGCAGTTCTTC
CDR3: CAISDGRMNNEQFF

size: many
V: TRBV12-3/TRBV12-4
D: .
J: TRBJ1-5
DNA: TGTGCCAGCTCGGGTTTGGGGAGCAACAATCAGCCCCAGCATTTT
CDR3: CASSGLGSNNQPQHF

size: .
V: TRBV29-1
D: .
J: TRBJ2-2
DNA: TGCAGCGTAGCCCGGGACTCCCCTGCGGAGCTGTTTTTT
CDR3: CSVARDSPAELFF

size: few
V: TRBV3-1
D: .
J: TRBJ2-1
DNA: TGTGCCAGCAGCCAAGATCGGACGGTATACAATGAGCAGTTCTTC
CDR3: CASSQDRTVYNEQFF

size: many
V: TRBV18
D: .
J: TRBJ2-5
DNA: TGTGCCAGCTCACCTAACGTTCCGGGACACGGTCTTCGGACCCAGTACTTC
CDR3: CASSPNVPGHGLRTQYF

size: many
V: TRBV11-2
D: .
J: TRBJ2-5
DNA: TGTGCCAGCAGCCTAAGTGGGTCGGGGATAGAGACCCAGTACTTC
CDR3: CASSLSGSGIETQYF

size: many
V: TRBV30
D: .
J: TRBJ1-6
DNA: TGTGCCTGGAGCCCGAGTGGCTATAATTCACCCCTCCACTTT
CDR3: CAWSPSGYNSPLHF